This passage covers 29 T cell receptor beta chains from one sample sequenced in a study of cytomegalovirus exposure and HLA in healthy donors. Vbeta (60) and Jbeta (13) primers were used in the PCR. TCRdb's copy holds only in-frame clones and misses some; the assay was immunoSEQ multiplex PCR. This sample carries around 110,000 clones, 71% of them seen once, and the ten largest clones take over 2.5%. The sequenced sample consisted of PBMCs. The receptors come from a female donor in good health and CMV-seronegative.

In its sample, this clone was seen a few times. V gene TRBV9 combines with J gene TRBJ2-7; D is ambiguous. Germline values: CDR1 SGDLS, CDR2 YYNGEE. This CDR3 contains 13 residues. V was pared by 4 bases and J by 1 base, with 9 bases between. CDR3 sequence reads: CASSPGLSYEQYF. DNA of the CDR3: TGTGCCAGCAGCCCCGGTTTATCCTACGAGCAGTACTTC.

The CDR3: CASSEGLARGADTQYF. The CDR3 DNA sequence: TGCGCCAGCAGTGAGGGACTAGCAAGGGGAGCAGATACGCAGTATTTT. The chain has TRBV10-1 and TRBJ2-3; 8 nucleotides agree with TRBD2. V lost 2 bases to trimming and J lost 4 bases; unmatched junction nucleotides: 8. Germline CDR1 is WNHNN and CDR2 is SYGVQD (reference sequence). CDR3 length: 16 residues.

The chain joins TRBV19 to TRBJ2-3, with D perhaps TRBD2 (6 bases). The V end lost 4 bases, the J end lost 2 bases, and 16 bases lay between the germline ends. CDR3 length: 16 residues. The germline gives CDR1 LNHDA, CDR2 SQIVND (reference sequence). This chain's CDR3 is CASSRAPGVVTDTQYF. As DNA, the CDR3 is TGTGCCAGTAGTAGGGCCCCGGGGGTCGTCACAGATACGCAGTATTTT.

The chain is built from TRBV6-5 and TRBJ1-1; TRBD1 agrees at 8 bases. Germline V gene sequence: CDR1 MNHEY, CDR2 SVGAGI. Losses at the gene ends were 4 bases for V and 5 bases for J; bases not matched to a gene: 12. The CDR3 is 16 amino acids. The CDR3 is CASSSPAGGRWTEAFF. As DNA, the CDR3 is TGTGCCAGCAGTTCCCCAGCAGGGGGCCGATGGACTGAAGCTTTCTTT.

This chain links TRBV6-7 with TRBJ1-4; tentative D call: TRBD1 (5 bases). TRBV6-7 is given ORF status, its function remaining uncertain. This CDR3 has 17 residues. Trimming removed 6 bases from V and 0 bases from J, with 17 bases in between. The DNA for the CDR3 is TGTGCCAGCAGCTTCCAGTGGGGGGTGACAACTAATGAAAAACTGTTTTTT. Translation gives CASSFQWGVTTNEKLFF.

CDR3 DNA: TGTGCCAGCAGCTTAATGGCAGGGGGAAGCACCGGGGAGCTGTTTTTT. Protein: CASSLMAGGSTGELFF. The gene calls are TRBV5-4 and TRBJ2-2, with TRBD1 identical over 7 bases. J lost 4 bases, V lost 2 bases, and 8 bases had no gene match. Germline lookup yields CDR1 SGHNT and CDR2 YYREEE (reference sequence). The CDR3 spans 16 residues.

This clone was recorded once. The rearrangement uses TRBV6-5 and TRBJ2-3; a weak D match, TRBD2 (6 bases). From germline, CDR1 is MNHEY and CDR2 SVGAGI. V lost 2 bases to trimming and J lost 4 bases, with 7 bases between them. The CDR3 runs 13 residues. DNA of the CDR3: TGTGCCAGCAGTTACGGAGGGGCAGATACGCAGTATTTT. Protein: CASSYGGADTQYF.

Points on this clone: One end of the junction is discordant with germline, which a read error may explain. The CDR3 coding sequence is TGTGCCAGCAGCCCTCTAGGCCCCTCTTTATCCGCAGTCTTC. Residues: CASSPLGPSLSAVF. This rearrangement joins TRBV28 to TRBJ2-7; D ambiguous. The CDR3 has 14 residues. Per the germline V gene, CDR1 is MDHEN and CDR2 is SYDVKM.

The chain has TRBV11-2 and TRBJ2-5, with 11 positions matching TRBD2. Matching the DNA end better, TRBJ2-7 makes the J call doubtful. CDR3 length: 14 amino acids. Germline CDR1 is SGHAT and CDR2 is FQNNGV. CDR3 region: CASSVSGRAHEQYF. In DNA, the CDR3 is TGTGCCAGCAGCGTTAGCGGGAGGGCCCACGAGCAGTACTTC.

The rearrangement links TRBV30 to TRBJ2-7, with TRBD1 matching over 7 bases. CDR1 is GTSNPN, CDR2 SVGIG, per germline (reference sequence). The junction had 9 bases not matched to a gene; V was cut back by 2 bases and J by 5 bases. This CDR3 spans 14 amino acids. The CDR3 here is CAWSPTHGQDEQYF. CDR3 sequence (DNA): TGTGCCTGGAGTCCTACACACGGACAGGACGAGCAGTACTTC.

V usage is TRBV28 and J usage is TRBJ2-7, with TRBD2 matching 14 bases. Germline loops: CDR1 MDHEN, CDR2 SYDVKM. Trimming removed 2 bases from V and 0 bases from J; junction bases left unmatched: 0. This CDR3 spans 16 amino acids. In DNA form, the CDR3 reads TGTGCCAGCAGTTTAGGGACTAGCGGGAGCTCCTACGAGCAGTACTTC. As protein: CASSLGTSGSSYEQYF.

The rearrangement joins TRBV18 to TRBJ1-1; D unresolved. The CDR3 sequence is 13 residues long. V lost 2 bases, J lost 3 bases, and 7 bases lay in between. Germline CDR1 KGHSH, CDR2 LQKENI. The CDR3 nucleotides are TGTGCCAGCTCACCAAGGGAGTACACTGAAGCTTTCTTT. Translating gives CASSPREYTEAFF.

This clone showed up just once. This chain uses TRBV30 with TRBJ1-1; 9 nucleotides align to TRBD1. Germline lookup yields CDR1 GTSNPN and CDR2 SVGIG (reference sequence). The CDR3 loop spans 17 amino acids. The V gene end was trimmed by 2 bases and the J gene end by 0 bases; junction bases not matched to a gene: 10. CDR3 bases: TGTGCCTGGAGTAGGGACAGGGCCCACCCAATGAACACTGAAGCTTTCTTT. This codes for CAWSRDRAHPMNTEAFF.

V and J are TRBV4-2 and TRBJ2-2; TRBD1 matches at 8 bases. Germline V gene lookup returns CDR1 LGHNA and CDR2 YNFKEQ. This CDR3 is 16 amino acids long. The V gene end was trimmed by 0 bases and the J gene end by 7 bases; junction bases not matched to a gene: 7. CDR3 sequence: CASSQDYGQGGGELFF. The CDR3 DNA reads TGTGCCAGCAGCCAAGACTATGGACAGGGAGGCGGGGAGCTGTTTTTT.

The chain recombines TRBV11-2 with TRBJ2-3; D is uncertain. V shed 5 bases and J shed 7 bases, with 7 bases lying between them. This CDR3 comprises 11 residues. Looked up from germline, CDR1 is SGHAT and CDR2 is FQNNGV. The CDR3 spells CASSAGNTQYF. The CDR3 DNA reads as TGTGCCAGCAGCGCTGGCAATACGCAGTATTTT.

CDR3 protein: CASSYTGGGDIQYF. In DNA form, the CDR3 reads TGTGCCAGCAGTTACACAGGGGGTGGAGACATTCAGTACTTC. The chain carries TRBV6-5 and TRBJ2-4; 8 bases align to TRBD1. The CDR3 contains 14 residues. From germline, CDR1 is MNHEY and CDR2 SVGAGI. V dropped 2 bases and J dropped 8; count of bases not matched to a gene: 5.

The chain couples TRBV14 to TRBJ2-5; D is perhaps TRBD1 (6 bases). The CDR3 totals 14 residues. In germline, CDR1 is SGHDN, CDR2 FVKESK. V lost 4 bases and J 5 bases, leaving 14 bases between the germline ends. In DNA form, the CDR3 reads TGTGCCAGCAGCCCCTACAGGGTTTGGGAGACCCAGTACTTC. As protein: CASSPYRVWETQYF. The full variable domain, rest sourced from reference TRBV14 and TRBJ2-5, is EAGVTQFPSHSVIEKGQTVTLRCDPISGHDNLYWYRRVMGKEIKFLLHFVKESKQDESGMPNNRFLAERTGGTYSTLKVQPAELEDSGVYFCASSPYRVWETQYFGPGTRLLVL.

CDR3 sequence reads: CASSLAGEFGTGELFF. The CDR3 nucleotides read TGCGCCAGCAGCTTGGCGGGGGAATTCGGCACCGGGGAGCTGTTTTTT. V usage is TRBV5-1 and J usage is TRBJ2-2; tentative D call: TRBD2 (6 bases). V lost 0 bases and J lost 4, with 13 bases in between. Per the germline V gene, CDR1 is SGHRS and CDR2 is YFSETQ. This CDR3 has 16 residues.

The V call is TRBV19, the J call TRBJ1-5; 7 nucleotides align to TRBD1. Germline lookup yields CDR1 LNHDA and CDR2 SQIVND (reference sequence). The V segment lost 3 bases and the J segment 7 bases; nucleotides outside the gene matches: 12. The CDR3 totals 16 residues. The CDR3 region is CASSILRPGGRQPQHF. The CDR3, as DNA: TGTGCCAGTAGTATTTTGCGCCCAGGGGGAAGACAGCCCCAGCATTTT.

The chain uses TRBV30 and TRBJ1-1, with 9 nucleotides matching TRBD1. CDR3 length equals 14 residues. CDR1 GTSNPN and CDR2 SVGIG come from the germline V gene (reference sequence). Germline trimming cut 2 bases from V and 5 bases from J; bases unmatched to any gene: 6. CDR3: CAWSRWDRETEAFF. The CDR3 DNA follows: TGTGCCTGGAGTCGTTGGGACAGGGAAACTGAAGCTTTCTTT.

The gene calls are TRBV5-5 and TRBJ2-2, with 7 bases aligning to TRBD1. The trim removed 2 bases at V and 4 bases at J, leaving 5 bases unmatched. This CDR3 comprises 15 residues. CDR1 SGHKS and CDR2 YYEKEE come from the germline V gene (reference sequence). The CDR3 protein is CASSLQGLGTGELFF. CDR3 DNA sequence: TGTGCCAGCAGCTTACAGGGGTTGGGCACCGGGGAGCTGTTTTTT.

The chain recombines TRBV2 with TRBJ2-7, with TRBD1 as a possible D gene (5 bases). Germline lookup yields CDR1 SNHLY and CDR2 FYNNEI. Between the trimmed V and J ends, which lost 8 bases and 2 bases, there was a span of 13 bases. The CDR3 is made up of 13 amino acids. As DNA, the CDR3 is TGTGCCAGCGAAAAGACAGCTACCTACGAGCAGTACTTC. Protein sequence: CASEKTATYEQYF.

The chain employs TRBV2 and TRBJ1-1, with 8 bases aligning to TRBD1. Germline V gene lookup returns CDR1 SNHLY and CDR2 FYNNEI. CDR3 size: 14 residues. Trimming at V came to 4 bases and at J to 2 bases, leaving 3 bases not matched to a gene. CDR3 in amino acids: CASSGDRTNTEAFF. The CDR3, as DNA: TGTGCCAGCAGTGGGGACAGGACAAACACTGAAGCTTTCTTT.

The chain recombines TRBV5-1 with TRBJ2-7, with D unresolved. In germline, CDR1 is SGHRS, CDR2 YFSETQ. V was clipped by 2 bases and J by 0 bases, with 6 bases between them. The CDR3 extends over 13 amino acids. CDR3 region: CASSLVSSYEQYF. The CDR3 nucleotides are TGCGCCAGCAGCTTAGTCAGCTCCTACGAGCAGTACTTC. Together with reference TRBV5-1 and TRBJ2-7, the CDR3 gives the full variable domain: KAGVTQTPRYLIKTRGQQVTLSCSPISGHRSVSWYQQTPGQGLQFLFEYFSETQRNKGNFPGRFSGRQFSNSRSEMNVSTLELGDSALYLCASSLVSSYEQYFGPGTRLTVT.

CDR3 sequence: CASSQDSGLGSGELFF. Written as DNA, the CDR3 is TGCGCCAGCAGCCAAGATAGTGGGTTAGGGAGCGGGGAGCTGTTTTTT. The chain is built from TRBV4-1 and TRBJ2-2, with a possible D match to TRBD2 (5 bases). The CDR3 runs 16 residues. Germline V gene lookup returns CDR1 MGHRA and CDR2 YSYEKL. V shed 0 bases and J shed 7 bases, with 15 bases lying between them.

In its sample, this clone was seen a few times. V and J are TRBV9 and TRBJ2-7; TRBD1 is a possible D gene (6 bases). Between the trimmed V and J ends, which lost 2 bases and 2 bases, there was a span of 17 bases. Germline values: CDR1 SGDLS, CDR2 YYNGEE. The CDR3 runs to 16 residues. The CDR3 spells CASSVTGTSKAYEQYF. Written as DNA, the CDR3 is TGTGCCAGCAGCGTGACCGGGACATCCAAGGCCTACGAGCAGTACTTC.

The rearrangement uses TRBV7-2 and TRBJ1-6; tentatively, D is TRBD1 (6 bases). Trimming took 4 bases from V and 10 from J, leaving 17 bases between them. The CDR3 consists of 15 residues. Germline V gene data show CDR1 as SGHTA and CDR2 as FQGNSA. DNA of the CDR3: TGTGCCAGCAGCTCCACCACAGGGTTGGGATCACCCCTCCACTTT. This codes for CASSSTTGLGSPLHF.

The chain recombines TRBV6-4 with TRBJ2-5; D might be TRBD2 (5 bases). CDR3 length equals 14 residues. In germline, CDR1 is MRHNA, CDR2 SNTAGT. Trimming removed 0 bases at V and 5 bases at J, with 10 bases between. CDR3 nucleotide sequence: TGTGCCAGCAGTGACTCGAGGGTTTTCGAGACCCAGTACTTC. Translated, it gives CASSDSRVFETQYF.

This clone was seen only a few times. The J gene is TRBJ1-2, the V gene TRBV5-5; D uncertain. This CDR3 contains 13 residues. Trimming removed 0 bases from V and 8 bases from J, with 11 bases in between. Germline V gene sequence: CDR1 SGHKS, CDR2 YYEKEE (reference sequence). CDR3 residues: CASSLVAGRGYTF. Here the CDR3 DNA reads TGTGCCAGCAGCTTGGTAGCGGGCAGAGGCTACACCTTC.